This entry is about one T cell receptor (beta chain). Reverse transcription of extracted RNA yielded cDNA, which provided the sequencing template. Assay: immunoSEQ multiplex PCR; the TCRdb copy retains only in-frame clones and omits some. The sample lists 270,000 or so clones, over 45% occurring once. The data were obtained in a study of CD8+ T cells in alopecia areata. This sample's treatment: oral pan-JAK inhibitor, 5-10 mg twice daily. J lost 3 bases, V lost 0 bases, and 3 bases had no gene match. Germline V CDR1 and CDR2: SGDLS, YYNGEE. The CDR3 runs 14 residues. This chain uses TRBV9 with TRBJ2-7; 7 bases are a match to TRBD1. The sequence came from a human donor with alopecia areata. The source was CD4+ T cells sorted from blood, collected at week 24, from a patient treated with tofacitinib. The CDR3, as DNA: TGTGCCAGCAGCGTAGAGACAGGGAACTACGAGCAGTACTTC. This gives the protein CASSVETGNYEQYF.